This T cell receptor beta chain emerged from a study of T-cell reconstitution after alpha-beta-depleted transplantation in children. It was with unique molecular identifiers that the TCRbeta library was prepared. TCRdb re-derived calls from the PCR reads in MiXCR, one entry per CDR3 protein. This sample has 450,000 to 600,000 distinct CDR3 sequences; around a third occur once, and the top ten carry 2% to 3%. With V trimmed by 3 bases and J by 3 bases, 9 bases remained unmatched. The CDR3 is 15 residues long. Germline V gene data show CDR1 as DFQATT and CDR2 as SNEGSKA (reference sequence). The clonotype was recovered from a human donor who donated a stem cell graft to a child with aplastic anemia. The chain uses TRBV20-1 and TRBJ2-7; 9 bases agree with TRBD1. This material consisted of PBMCs from the stem cell graft donor, taken from the stem cell graft. The CDR3 DNA is TGCAGTGCTAGTAACGACAGGGGGTATTTCTACGAGCAGTACTTC. This translates into CSASNDRGYFYEQYF.